This TCR beta chain was found in a study of T cell clonotyping in hematopoietic cell transplantation. This clone has only a few counts. Looked up from germline, CDR1 is MDHEN and CDR2 is SYDVKM. The CDR3 has 14 amino acids. With 4 bases removed from V and 4 bases from J, the gap between germline ends came to 14 bases. This table comes from immunoSEQ multiplex PCR, and its TCRdb copy is limited to in-frame clones, with some not included. The sample shows fewer than 5,000 clones, around 17% of them seen only once. This sequence originates from a male patient younger than 30 who had an allogeneic stem cell transplant, so the T cells may come from the graft donor. Some clones in this sample may be carry-over from other donors' samples. The sample consisted of PBMCs, taken 180 days after allogeneic stem cell transplant. V and J are TRBV28 and TRBJ2-7, with D unresolved. CDR3 nucleotides: TGTGCCAGCAGTTCCTATCAGGAGCCATACGAGCAGTACTTC. Residues: CASSSYQEPYEQYF.